The 2 T cell receptor beta chains presented below share a single source sample, sequenced in a study of T cell responses to AZD1222 COVID-19 vaccine. Produced via immunoSEQ multiplex PCR; TCRdb's table is partial and in-frame only. The sample has over 100,000 clones; around 90% are singletons. The sequenced sample was peripheral blood, obtained on day 0 of AZD1222 vaccination. The receptors originated from an adult in good health.

V is TRBV19 and J is TRBJ2-7; D not resolved. CDR3 length equals 14 residues. Germline V gene lookup returns CDR1 LNHDA and CDR2 SQIVND (reference sequence). Trimming removed 4 bases from V and 2 bases from J, with 12 bases in between. This CDR3 reads CASSKIMNTYEQYF. The DNA for the CDR3 is TGTGCCAGTAGTAAAATAATGAACACCTACGAGCAGTACTTC.

The chain employs TRBV2 and TRBJ2-3; 13 positions agree with TRBD2. The CDR3 consists of 17 residues. The germline V gene encodes CDR1 SNHLY and CDR2 FYNNEI. The junction had 10 bases not matched to a gene; V was cut back by 9 bases and J by 1 base. CDR3 DNA sequence: TGTGCCAGTGCGACTAGCGGGAGGTTATTTGGCACAGATACGCAGTATTTT. Translated, it gives CASATSGRLFGTDTQYF.